This T cell receptor beta chain was sequenced in a study of blood T cell repertoires in COVID-19. Method: immunoSEQ multiplex PCR; TCRdb's copy keeps in-frame clones and lacks some. The sample holds roughly 150,000 clones, around 87% seen once. Trimming took 4 bases from V and 0 from J; bases not matched to a gene: 4. The CDR3 length is 15 residues. CDR1 and CDR2 (germline): GTSNPN, SVGIG (reference sequence). This rearrangement joins TRBV30 to TRBJ2-2, with 8 bases that match TRBD2. The source is a middle-aged woman with acute or convalescent COVID-19. The sequenced sample was peripheral blood. This CDR3 is CAWTRLATNTGELFF. CDR3 bases: TGTGCCTGGACCCGACTAGCGACGAACACCGGGGAGCTGTTTTTT.